The clone carrying this T cell receptor beta chain was observed at least ten times. This specimen comes from a study of response to subunit inactivated influenza vaccine. TCRdb reprocessed the RT-PCR reads with MiXCR, giving one entry per CDR3 protein. Among around 570,000 distinct CDR3 sequences, 10% to 12% were seen once, and the ten largest hold around 10%. The CDR3 extends over 15 amino acids. V dropped 3 bases and J dropped 0 bases, with 9 bases sitting between them. Per the germline V gene, CDR1 is SGHRS and CDR2 is YFSETQ. This same sample was also part of a study on T cells expressing NK-cell markers. That investigation notes: Making the TCR beta cDNA relied on 5'RACE template switching with UMIs. Sorted T-cell subsets CD3+CD56+NKG2C+, CD3+CD56+NKG2C- and CD3+CD56-NKG2C+ were TCR beta-sequenced. Several experiments confined sorting to alpha-beta TCR T cells with an anti-gamma-delta TCR antibody. A range of about 1.0-8% of CD8+ T cells consisted of dominant NKG2C+ clonotypes in about six donors. The CD3+CD56-NKG2C+ fraction was also led by these clonotypes in several donors.

The gene calls are TRBV5-1 and TRBJ2-2; the D gene could be TRBD1 or TRBD2 (5 bases each). This TCR came from a man aged 50 to 59 who received an inactivated influenza vaccine. Sequenced material: PBMCs from blood, taken on the day of vaccination. The DNA of the CDR3 is TGCGCCAGCAGCTGGGACGGTTCGAACACCGGGGAGCTGTTTTTT. As protein: CASSWDGSNTGELFF. Based on the CDR3 plus reference TRBV5-1 and TRBJ2-2, the full variable domain is KAGVTQTPRYLIKTRGQQVTLSCSPISGHRSVSWYQQTPGQGLQFLFEYFSETQRNKGNFPGRFSGRQFSNSRSEMNVSTLELGDSALYLCASSWDGSNTGELFFGEGSRLTVL.